This T cell receptor (beta chain) appears in the sequencing data of a study of T cell changes during pregnancy in multiple sclerosis. Assay: immunoSEQ multiplex PCR; the TCRdb copy retains only in-frame clones and omits some. The sample carries about 99,000 clones, about 94% recorded once. The CDR3 contains 13 residues. Germline V gene data show CDR1 as MNHEY and CDR2 as SVGAGI. J gave up 6 bases and V 6 bases, and 7 bases lay outside the gene matches. The V call is TRBV6-5, the J call TRBJ1-2; the match to TRBD1 covers 7 bases. This TCR came from a female donor with multiple sclerosis, enrolled in a pregnancy study. The sequences come from peripheral blood, collected after pregnancy. The CDR3 loop is CASSSTGKHGYTF. In DNA form, the CDR3 reads TGTGCCAGCAGCTCGACAGGGAAGCATGGCTACACCTTC.